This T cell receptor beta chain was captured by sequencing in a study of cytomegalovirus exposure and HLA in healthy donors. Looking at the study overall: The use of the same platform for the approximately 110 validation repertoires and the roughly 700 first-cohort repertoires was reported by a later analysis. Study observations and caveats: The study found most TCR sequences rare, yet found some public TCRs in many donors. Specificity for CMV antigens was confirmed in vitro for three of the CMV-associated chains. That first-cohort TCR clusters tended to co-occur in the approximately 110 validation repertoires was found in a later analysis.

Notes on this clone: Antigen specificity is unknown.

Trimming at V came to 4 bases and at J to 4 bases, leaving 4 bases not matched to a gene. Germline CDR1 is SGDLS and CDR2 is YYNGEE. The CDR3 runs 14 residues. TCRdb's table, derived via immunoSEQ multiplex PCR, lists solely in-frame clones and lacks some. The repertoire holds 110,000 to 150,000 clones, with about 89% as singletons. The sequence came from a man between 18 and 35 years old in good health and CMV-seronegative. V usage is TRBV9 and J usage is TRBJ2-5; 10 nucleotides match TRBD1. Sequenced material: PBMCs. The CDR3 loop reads CASSQGQGRETQYF. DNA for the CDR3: TGTGCCAGCAGCCAGGGACAGGGGAGAGAGACCCAGTACTTC.